The 5 T cell receptor beta chains in this list originate from one sample, sequenced in a study of blood T cell repertoires in COVID-19. Only in-frame clones appear in the TCRdb table, and some are missing; sequencing was by immunoSEQ multiplex PCR. The sample comprises around 300,000 clones, approximately 89% of which are singletons, and about 5% rests with the top ten. Sequenced: PBMCs or T cells enriched from blood (not recorded which). Source of these receptors: a man aged 30 to 45 who had recovered from COVID-19.

The chain links TRBV2 to TRBJ2-7; D remains unclear. The length of the CDR3 is 14 residues. The V end lost 6 bases, the J end lost 0 bases, and 12 bases lay between the germline ends. CDR1 and CDR2 (germline): SNHLY, FYNNEI. CDR3 sequence reads: CASRSGWNSYEQYF. CDR3 sequence (DNA): TGTGCCAGCAGATCCGGGTGGAACTCCTACGAGCAGTACTTC. The full variable domain, completed using reference TRBV2 and TRBJ2-7, is EPEVTQTPSHQVTQMGQEVILRCVPISNHLYFYWYRQILGQKVEFLVSFYNNEISEKSEIFDDQFSVERPDGSNFTLKIRSTKLEDSAMYFCASRSGWNSYEQYFGPGTRLTVT.

This chain uses TRBV7-9 with TRBJ2-7, with D hard to call. The germline V gene encodes CDR1 SEHNR and CDR2 FQNEAQ (reference sequence). CDR3 size: 13 residues. The V and J ends lost 2 bases and 2 bases respectively, with 7 bases between them. CDR3 in DNA: TGTGCCAGCAGCTTAACCCAGGCCTACGAGCAGTACTTC. Its protein product is CASSLTQAYEQYF.

The chain has TRBV5-4 and TRBJ2-3; 11 nucleotides agree with TRBD1. This CDR3 is 17 amino acids long. CDR1 is SGHNT, CDR2 YYREEE, per germline (reference sequence). The V segment lost 0 bases and the J segment 1 base; nucleotides outside the gene matches: 4. The CDR3 protein is CASSLGLGQGGTDTQYF. CDR3 sequence (DNA): TGTGCCAGCAGCTTGGGGTTGGGACAGGGGGGCACAGATACGCAGTATTTT.

The chain carries TRBV6-5 and TRBJ2-2; perhaps TRBD1 as D (5 bases). Germline CDR1 reads MNHEY; CDR2 reads SVGAGI. V lost 6 bases and J 2 bases, leaving 13 bases between the germline ends. This CDR3 comprises 15 residues. In DNA, the CDR3 is TGTGCCAGCAGCCTCGACAGCACCAACACCGGGGAGCTGTTTTTT. This encodes CASSLDSTNTGELFF.

The gene calls are TRBV9 and TRBJ2-7; 7 bases line up with TRBD1. Germline loops: CDR1 SGDLS, CDR2 YYNGEE. V trimming: 3 bases; J trimming: 3 bases; junction bases outside the gene matches: 3. The CDR3 length is 13 residues. CDR3 amino acids: CASSEGQFYEQYF. In DNA form, the CDR3 reads TGTGCCAGCAGCGAGGGACAGTTCTACGAGCAGTACTTC.